These 5 T cell receptor beta chains were all obtained from the same sample, sequenced in a study of spatial heterogeneity in lung cancer. Time point indicated: sample taken at primary tumor resection. TCRdb reprocessed the 5' RACE reads via MiXCR and lists one record per CDR3 protein. Of 50,000 to 75,000 distinct CDR3 sequences listed, 6.3% are singletons. Sequenced here: PBMCs, sampled at surgery. These receptors were collected from a female donor with early-stage non-small cell lung cancer.

In this sample, this clonotype turned up many times. The J gene is TRBJ2-7, the V gene TRBV6-6; D gene unclear. This CDR3 contains 13 residues. CDR1 and CDR2 (germline): MNHNY, SVGAGI (reference sequence). Trimming shortened V by 7 bases and J by 2 bases, and 12 bases separated the two germline ends. CDR3 in amino acids: CASKVAGTYEQYF. For the CDR3, the DNA is TGTGCCAGCAAGGTGGCAGGTACCTACGAGCAGTACTTC.

Concerning this clonotype itself: The conserved phenylalanine or tryptophan normally closing the CDR3 is absent here, so this likely arose from a read error. The rearrangement uses TRBV6-1 and TRBJ2-7; D not certain. CDR3 length: 14 residues. Germline CDR1 is MNHNS and CDR2 is SASEGT. V dropped 2 bases and J dropped 6 bases, with 14 bases sitting between them. Here the CDR3 DNA reads TGTGCCAGCAGTGAACCTGGCCCTACGAGCGAGCAGTACTTG. Translated, it gives CASSEPGPTSEQYL.

This clonotype was seen at least ten times. The rearrangement links TRBV7-8 to TRBJ1-1; D gene unclear. The V end lost 7 bases, the J end lost 1 base, and 16 bases lay between the germline ends. CDR1 and CDR2 from the germline V gene are SGHVS and FQNEAQ. The CDR3 extends over 15 amino acids. DNA of the CDR3: TGTGCCAGCAAGCCCCGGAGACAATCGAACACTGAAGCTTTCTTT. Its translation is CASKPRRQSNTEAFF.

This clonotype was seen repeatedly, ten times or more. V and J are TRBV29-1 and TRBJ2-5; perhaps D is TRBD1 or TRBD2 (6 bases each). This CDR3 comprises 15 residues. V was clipped by 5 bases and J by 4 bases, with 20 bases between them. Germline CDR1 is SQVTM and CDR2 is ANQGSEA. The CDR3 DNA is TGCAGCGTTTCTGGAGGCGGCAGGGGAGGAGAGACCCAGTACTTC. Amino acid sequence: CSVSGGGRGGETQYF. Variable domain in full (rest from reference TRBV29-1 and TRBJ2-5): SAVISQKPSRDICQRGTSLTIQCQVDSQVTMMFWYRQQPGQSLTLIATANQGSEATYESGFVIDKFPISRPNLTFSTLTVSNMSPEDSSIYLCSVSGGGRGGETQYFGPGTRLLVL.

This clonotype appeared a few times. This CDR3 is CASSAQKVVLGGSYNEQFF. Here the CDR3 DNA reads TGTGCCAGCAGCGCCCAGAAAGTGGTCCTCGGGGGCTCCTACAATGAGCAGTTCTTC. The chain carries TRBV9 and TRBJ2-1; D is possibly TRBD2 (6 bases). CDR1 SGDLS and CDR2 YYNGEE come from the germline V gene. This CDR3 has 19 amino acids. The V gene lost 3 bases and the J gene lost 0 bases, with 22 bases spanning the gap.